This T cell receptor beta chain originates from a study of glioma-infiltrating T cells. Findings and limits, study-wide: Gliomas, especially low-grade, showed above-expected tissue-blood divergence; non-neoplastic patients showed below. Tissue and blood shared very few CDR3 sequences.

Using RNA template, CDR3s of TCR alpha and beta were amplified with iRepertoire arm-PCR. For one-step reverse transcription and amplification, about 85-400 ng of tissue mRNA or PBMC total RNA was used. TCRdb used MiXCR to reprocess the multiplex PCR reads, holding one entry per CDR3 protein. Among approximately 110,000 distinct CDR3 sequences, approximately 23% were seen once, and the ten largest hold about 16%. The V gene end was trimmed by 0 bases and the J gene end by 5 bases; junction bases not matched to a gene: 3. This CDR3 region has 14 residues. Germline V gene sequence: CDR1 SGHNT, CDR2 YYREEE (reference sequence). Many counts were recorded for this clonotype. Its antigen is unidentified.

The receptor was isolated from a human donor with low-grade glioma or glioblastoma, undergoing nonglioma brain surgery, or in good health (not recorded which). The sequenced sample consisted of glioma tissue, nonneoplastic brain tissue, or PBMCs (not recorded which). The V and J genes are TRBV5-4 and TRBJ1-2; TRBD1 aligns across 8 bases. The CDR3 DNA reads TGTGCCAGCAGCTTGGACAGGGGGGGATATGGCTACACCTTC. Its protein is CASSLDRGGYGYTF.